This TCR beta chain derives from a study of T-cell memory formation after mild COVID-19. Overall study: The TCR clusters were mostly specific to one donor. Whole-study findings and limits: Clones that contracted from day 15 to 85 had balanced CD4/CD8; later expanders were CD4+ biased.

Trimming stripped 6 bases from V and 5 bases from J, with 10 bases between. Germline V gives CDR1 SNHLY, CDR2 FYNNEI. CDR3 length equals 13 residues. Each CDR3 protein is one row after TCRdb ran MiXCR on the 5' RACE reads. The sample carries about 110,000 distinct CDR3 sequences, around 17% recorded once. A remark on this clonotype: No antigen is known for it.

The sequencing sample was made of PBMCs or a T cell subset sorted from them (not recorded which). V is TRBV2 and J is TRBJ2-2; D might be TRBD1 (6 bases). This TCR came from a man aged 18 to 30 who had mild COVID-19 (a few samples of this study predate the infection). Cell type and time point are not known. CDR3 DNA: TGTGCCAGCAGAAAGGGACAAACCGGGGAGCTGTTTTTT. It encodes CASRKGQTGELFF.